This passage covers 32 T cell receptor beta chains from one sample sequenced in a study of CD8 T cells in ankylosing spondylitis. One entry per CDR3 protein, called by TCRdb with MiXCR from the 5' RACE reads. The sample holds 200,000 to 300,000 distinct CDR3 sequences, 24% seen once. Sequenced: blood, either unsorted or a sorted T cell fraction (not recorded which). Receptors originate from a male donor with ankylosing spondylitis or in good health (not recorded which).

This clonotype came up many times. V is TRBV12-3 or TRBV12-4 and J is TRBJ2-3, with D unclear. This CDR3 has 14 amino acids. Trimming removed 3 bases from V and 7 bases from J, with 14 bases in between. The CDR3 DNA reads TGTGCCAGCAGTTTTTGGGCCGAGGAAAATACGCAGTATTTT. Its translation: CASSFWAEENTQYF.

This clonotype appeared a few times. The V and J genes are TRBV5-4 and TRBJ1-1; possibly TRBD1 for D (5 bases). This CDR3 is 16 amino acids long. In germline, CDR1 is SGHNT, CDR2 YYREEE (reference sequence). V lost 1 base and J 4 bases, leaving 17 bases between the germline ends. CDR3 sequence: CASSLLGVRVATEAFF. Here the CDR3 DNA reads TGTGCCAGCAGCTTGTTAGGGGTGAGGGTGGCCACTGAAGCTTTCTTT. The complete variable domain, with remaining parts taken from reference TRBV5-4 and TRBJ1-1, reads ETGVTQSPTHLIKTRGQQVTLRCSSQSGHNTVSWYQQALGQGPQFIFQYYREEENGRGNFPPRFSGLQFPNYSSELNVNALELDDSALYLCASSLLGVRVATEAFFGQGTRLTVV.

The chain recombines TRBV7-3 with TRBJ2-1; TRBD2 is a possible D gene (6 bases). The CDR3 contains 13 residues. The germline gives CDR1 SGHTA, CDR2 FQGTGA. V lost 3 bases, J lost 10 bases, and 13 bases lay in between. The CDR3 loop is CASSFLGGGEQFF. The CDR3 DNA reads TGTGCCAGCAGCTTTCTGGGGGGTGGGGAGCAGTTCTTC.

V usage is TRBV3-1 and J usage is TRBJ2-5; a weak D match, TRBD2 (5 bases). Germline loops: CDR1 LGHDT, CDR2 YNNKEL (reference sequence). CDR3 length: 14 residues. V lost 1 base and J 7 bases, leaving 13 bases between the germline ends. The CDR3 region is CASSQGPAGGTQYF. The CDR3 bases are TGTGCCAGCAGCCAAGGCCCCGCCGGAGGGACCCAGTACTTC.

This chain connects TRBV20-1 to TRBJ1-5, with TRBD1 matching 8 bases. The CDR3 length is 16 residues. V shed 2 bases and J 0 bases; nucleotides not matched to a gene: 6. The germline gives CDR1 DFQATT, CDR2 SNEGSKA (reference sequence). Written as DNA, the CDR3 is TGCAGTGCTAGACTGGACAGGGCCTATAGCAATCAGCCCCAGCATTTT. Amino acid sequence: CSARLDRAYSNQPQHF.

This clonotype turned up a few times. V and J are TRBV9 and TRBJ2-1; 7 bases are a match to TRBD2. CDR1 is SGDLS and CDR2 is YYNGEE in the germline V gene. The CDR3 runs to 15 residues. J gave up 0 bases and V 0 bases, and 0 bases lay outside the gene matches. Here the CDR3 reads CASSVAGGSYNEQFF. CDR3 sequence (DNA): TGTGCCAGCAGCGTAGCGGGAGGCTCCTACAATGAGCAGTTCTTC.

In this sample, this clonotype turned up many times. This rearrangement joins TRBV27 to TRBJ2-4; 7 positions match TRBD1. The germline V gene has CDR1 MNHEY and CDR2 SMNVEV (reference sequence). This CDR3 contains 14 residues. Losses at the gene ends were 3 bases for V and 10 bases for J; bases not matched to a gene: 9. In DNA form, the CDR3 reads TGTGCCAGCAGTTTTGGAGACAGGGCCGGGATTCAGTACTTC. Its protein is CASSFGDRAGIQYF.

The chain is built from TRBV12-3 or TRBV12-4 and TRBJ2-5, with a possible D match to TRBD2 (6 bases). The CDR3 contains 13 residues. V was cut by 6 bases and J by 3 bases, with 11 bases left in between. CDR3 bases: TGTGCCAGCAGGTTTGGGGGGAAAGAGACCCAGTACTTC. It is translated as CASRFGGKETQYF.

As DNA, the CDR3 is TGCAGTGTCCCCTGGGAGGAAAAACTGTTTTTT. It translates to CSVPWEEKLFF. The chain links TRBV20-1 to TRBJ1-4; D is ambiguous. The CDR3 runs 11 residues. Germline V gene sequence: CDR1 DFQATT, CDR2 SNEGSKA (reference sequence). The ends were cut back, 7 bases at V and 8 bases at J, with 11 bases in the middle.

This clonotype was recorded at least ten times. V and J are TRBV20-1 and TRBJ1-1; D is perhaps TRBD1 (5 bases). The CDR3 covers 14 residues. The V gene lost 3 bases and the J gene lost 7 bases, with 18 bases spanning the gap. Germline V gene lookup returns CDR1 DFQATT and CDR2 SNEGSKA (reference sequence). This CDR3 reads CSARENPGGFEAFF. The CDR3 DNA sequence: TGCAGTGCTAGGGAAAACCCTGGGGGATTTGAAGCTTTCTTT.

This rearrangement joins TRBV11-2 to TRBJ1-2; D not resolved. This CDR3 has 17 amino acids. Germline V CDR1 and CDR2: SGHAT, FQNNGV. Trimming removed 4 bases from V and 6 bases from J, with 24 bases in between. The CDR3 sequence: CASSYRREGVPYDGYTF. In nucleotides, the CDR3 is TGTGCCAGCAGCTACCGGAGGGAGGGAGTTCCCTATGATGGCTACACCTTC.

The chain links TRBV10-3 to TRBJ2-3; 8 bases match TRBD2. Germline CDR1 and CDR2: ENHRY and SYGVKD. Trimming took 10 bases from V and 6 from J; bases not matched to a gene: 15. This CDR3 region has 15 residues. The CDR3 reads CATSGNSGAADTQYF. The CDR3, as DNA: TGTGCCACTTCTGGAAATAGCGGGGCGGCGGATACGCAGTATTTT.

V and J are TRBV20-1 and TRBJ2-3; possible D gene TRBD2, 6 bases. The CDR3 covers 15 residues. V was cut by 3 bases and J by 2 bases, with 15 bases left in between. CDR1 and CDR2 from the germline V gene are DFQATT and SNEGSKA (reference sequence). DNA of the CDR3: TGCAGTGCTAGGGAGGGCTCCCTACCCACAGATACGCAGTATTTT. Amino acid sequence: CSAREGSLPTDTQYF.

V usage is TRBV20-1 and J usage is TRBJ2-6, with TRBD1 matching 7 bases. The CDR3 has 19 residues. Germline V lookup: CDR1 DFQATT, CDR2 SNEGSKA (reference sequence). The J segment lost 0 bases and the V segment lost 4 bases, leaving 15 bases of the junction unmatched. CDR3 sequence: CSATGTEFLKSSGANVLTF. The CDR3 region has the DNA TGCAGTGCTACCGGGACAGAGTTCTTGAAGAGCTCTGGGGCCAACGTCCTGACTTTC.

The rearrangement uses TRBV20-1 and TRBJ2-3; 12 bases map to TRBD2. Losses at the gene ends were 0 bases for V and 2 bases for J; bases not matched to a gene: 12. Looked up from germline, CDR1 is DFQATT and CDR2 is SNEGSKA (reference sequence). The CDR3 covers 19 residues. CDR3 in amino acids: CSARDPGLAGLPTTDTQYF. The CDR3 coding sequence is TGCAGTGCTAGAGACCCCGGACTAGCGGGGCTTCCGACCACAGATACGCAGTATTTT.

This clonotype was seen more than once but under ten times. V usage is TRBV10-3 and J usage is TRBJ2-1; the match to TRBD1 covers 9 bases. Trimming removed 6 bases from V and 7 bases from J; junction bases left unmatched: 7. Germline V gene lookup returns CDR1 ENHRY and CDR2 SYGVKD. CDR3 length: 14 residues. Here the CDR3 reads CAIREDRGGNEQFF. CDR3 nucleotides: TGTGCCATCAGGGAAGACAGGGGGGGGAATGAGCAGTTCTTC.

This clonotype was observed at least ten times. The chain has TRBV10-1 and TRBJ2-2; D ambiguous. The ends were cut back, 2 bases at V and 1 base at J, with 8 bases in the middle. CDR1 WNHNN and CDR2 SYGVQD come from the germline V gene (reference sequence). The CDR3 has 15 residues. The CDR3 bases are TGCGCCAGCAGTGAGGCCAGATGGAACACCGGGGAGCTGTTTTTT. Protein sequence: CASSEARWNTGELFF.

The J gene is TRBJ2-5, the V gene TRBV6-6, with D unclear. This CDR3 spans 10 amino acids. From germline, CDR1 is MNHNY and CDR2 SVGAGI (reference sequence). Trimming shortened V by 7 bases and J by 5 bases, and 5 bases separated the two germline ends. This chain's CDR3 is CASKEETQYF. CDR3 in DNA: TGTGCCAGCAAGGAGGAGACCCAGTACTTC.

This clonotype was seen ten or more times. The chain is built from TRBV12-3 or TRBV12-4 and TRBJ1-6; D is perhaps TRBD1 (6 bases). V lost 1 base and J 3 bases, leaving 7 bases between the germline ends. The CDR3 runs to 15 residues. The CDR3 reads CASSLGRGYNSPLHF. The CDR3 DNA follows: TGTGCCAGCAGTTTAGGCAGGGGCTATAATTCACCCCTCCACTTT.

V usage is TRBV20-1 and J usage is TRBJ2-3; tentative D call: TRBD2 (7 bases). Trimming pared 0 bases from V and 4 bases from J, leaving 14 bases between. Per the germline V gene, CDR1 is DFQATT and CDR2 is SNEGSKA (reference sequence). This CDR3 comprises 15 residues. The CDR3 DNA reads TGCAGTGCTAGAGATGGGAGGGGGAGAGCAGATACGCAGTATTTT. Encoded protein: CSARDGRGRADTQYF.

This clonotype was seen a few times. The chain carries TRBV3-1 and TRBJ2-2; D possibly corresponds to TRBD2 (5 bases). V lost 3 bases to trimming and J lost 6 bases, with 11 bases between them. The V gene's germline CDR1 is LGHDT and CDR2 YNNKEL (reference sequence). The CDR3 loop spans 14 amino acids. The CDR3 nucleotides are TGTGCCAGCAGCCATTCTCCGGGGTCCGGGGAGCTGTTTTTT. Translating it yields CASSHSPGSGELFF.

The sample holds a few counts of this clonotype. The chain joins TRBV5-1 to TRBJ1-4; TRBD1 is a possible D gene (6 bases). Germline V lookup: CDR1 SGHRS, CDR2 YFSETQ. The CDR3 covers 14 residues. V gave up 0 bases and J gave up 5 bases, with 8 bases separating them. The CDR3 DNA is TGCGCCAGCAGCTTGGGGCAGGGGAATGAAAAACTGTTTTTT. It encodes CASSLGQGNEKLFF.

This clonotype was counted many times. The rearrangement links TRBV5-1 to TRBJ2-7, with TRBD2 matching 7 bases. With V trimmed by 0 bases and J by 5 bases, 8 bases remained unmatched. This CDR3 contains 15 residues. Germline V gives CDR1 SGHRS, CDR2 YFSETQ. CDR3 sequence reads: CASSLASGVFNEQYF. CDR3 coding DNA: TGCGCCAGCAGCTTGGCCAGCGGGGTGTTCAACGAGCAGTACTTC.

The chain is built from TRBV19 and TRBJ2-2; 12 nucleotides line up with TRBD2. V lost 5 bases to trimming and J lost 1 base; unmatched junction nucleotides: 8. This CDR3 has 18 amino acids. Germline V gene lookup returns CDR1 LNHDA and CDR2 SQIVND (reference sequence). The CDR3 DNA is TGTGCCAGTAGTTCTCCCGGACTAGCGGGGTGGAACACCGGGGAGCTGTTTTTT. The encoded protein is CASSSPGLAGWNTGELFF. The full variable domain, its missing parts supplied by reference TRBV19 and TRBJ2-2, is DGGITQSPKYLFRKEGQNVTLSCEQNLNHDAMYWYRQDPGQGLRLIYYSQIVNDFQKGDIAEGYSVSREKKESFPLTVTSAQKNPTAFYLCASSSPGLAGWNTGELFFGEGSRLTVL.

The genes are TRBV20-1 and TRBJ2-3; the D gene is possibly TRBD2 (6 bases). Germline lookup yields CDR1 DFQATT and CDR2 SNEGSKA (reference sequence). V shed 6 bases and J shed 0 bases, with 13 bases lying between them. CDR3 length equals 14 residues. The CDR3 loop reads CSADPGTSTDTQYF. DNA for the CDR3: TGCAGTGCGGATCCCGGGACTAGCACAGATACGCAGTATTTT.

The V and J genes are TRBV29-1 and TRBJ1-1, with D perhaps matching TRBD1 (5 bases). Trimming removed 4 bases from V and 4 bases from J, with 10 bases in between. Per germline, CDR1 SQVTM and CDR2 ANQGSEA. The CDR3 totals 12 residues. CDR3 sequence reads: CSVGSGTTEAFF. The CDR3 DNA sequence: TGCAGCGTTGGGTCCGGGACCACTGAAGCTTTCTTT.

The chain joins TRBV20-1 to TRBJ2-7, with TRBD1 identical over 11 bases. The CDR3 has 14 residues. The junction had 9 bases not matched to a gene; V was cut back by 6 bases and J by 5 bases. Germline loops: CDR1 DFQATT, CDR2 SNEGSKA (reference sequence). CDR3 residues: CSARDRGIWDEQYF. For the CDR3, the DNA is TGCAGTGCCCGGGACAGGGGGATTTGGGACGAGCAGTACTTC.

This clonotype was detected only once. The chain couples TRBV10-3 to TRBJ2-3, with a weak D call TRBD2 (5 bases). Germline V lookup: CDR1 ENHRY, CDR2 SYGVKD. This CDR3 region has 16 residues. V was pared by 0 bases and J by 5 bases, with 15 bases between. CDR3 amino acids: CAISESRGPLRDTQYF. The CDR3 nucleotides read TGTGCCATCAGTGAGTCGAGAGGGCCGCTAAGAGATACGCAGTATTTT.

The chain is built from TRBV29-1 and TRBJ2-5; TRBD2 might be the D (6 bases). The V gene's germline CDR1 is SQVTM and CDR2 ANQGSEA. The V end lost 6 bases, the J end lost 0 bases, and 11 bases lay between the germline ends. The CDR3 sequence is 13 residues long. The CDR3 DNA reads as TGCAGCGTGGGACTCCTGTACCAAGAGACCCAGTACTTC. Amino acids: CSVGLLYQETQYF.

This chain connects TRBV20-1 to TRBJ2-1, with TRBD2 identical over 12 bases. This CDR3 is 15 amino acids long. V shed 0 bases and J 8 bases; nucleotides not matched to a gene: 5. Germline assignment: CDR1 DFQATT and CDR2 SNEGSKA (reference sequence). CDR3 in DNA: TGCAGTGCTAGAGAGGCTAGCGGGGGGGCGCATGAGCAGTTCTTC. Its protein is CSAREASGGAHEQFF.

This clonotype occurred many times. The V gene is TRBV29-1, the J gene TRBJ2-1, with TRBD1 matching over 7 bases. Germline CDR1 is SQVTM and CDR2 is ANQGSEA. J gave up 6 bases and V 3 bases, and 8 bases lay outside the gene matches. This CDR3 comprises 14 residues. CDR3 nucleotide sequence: TGCAGCGTTGATATCAGGGGGTACCCCAATGAGCAGTTCTTC. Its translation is CSVDIRGYPNEQFF.

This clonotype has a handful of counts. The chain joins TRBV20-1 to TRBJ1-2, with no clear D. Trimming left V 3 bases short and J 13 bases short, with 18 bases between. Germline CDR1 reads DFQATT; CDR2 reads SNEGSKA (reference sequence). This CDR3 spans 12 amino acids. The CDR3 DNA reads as TGCAGTGCTAGTCTCCCGAGGGCCGGTGGCACCTTC. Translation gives CSASLPRAGGTF.